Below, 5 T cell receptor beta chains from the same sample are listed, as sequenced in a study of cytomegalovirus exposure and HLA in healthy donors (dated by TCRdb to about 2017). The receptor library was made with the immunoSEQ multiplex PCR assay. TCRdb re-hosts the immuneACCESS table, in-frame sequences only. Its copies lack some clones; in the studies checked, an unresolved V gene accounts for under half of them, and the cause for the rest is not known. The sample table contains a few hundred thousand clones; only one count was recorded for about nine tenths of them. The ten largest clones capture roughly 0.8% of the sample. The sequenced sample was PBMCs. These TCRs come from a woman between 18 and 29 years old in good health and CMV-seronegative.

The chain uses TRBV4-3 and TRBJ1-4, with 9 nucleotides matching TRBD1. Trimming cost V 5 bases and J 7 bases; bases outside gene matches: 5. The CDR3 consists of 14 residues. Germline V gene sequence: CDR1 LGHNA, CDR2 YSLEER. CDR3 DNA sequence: TGCGCCAGCAGCTCCGGGACAGGGACTGAAAAACTGTTTTTT. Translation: CASSSGTGTEKLFF.

CDR3 protein: CASSSGTSVAGELFF. CDR3 nucleotides: TGTGCCAGCAGCTCCGGGACTAGTGTGGCCGGGGAGCTGTTTTTT. The chain recombines TRBV11-1 with TRBJ2-2, with TRBD2 matching over 8 bases. Germline trimming cut 4 bases from V and 6 bases from J; bases unmatched to any gene: 7. Per the germline V gene, CDR1 is SGHAT and CDR2 is FQDESV (reference sequence). The CDR3 is 15 residues long.

Written as DNA, the CDR3 is TGCGCCAGCAGCCCCCTGAGAGGGGAGCAGTTCTTC. Translating it yields CASSPLRGEQFF. The genes are TRBV4-3 and TRBJ2-1; tentative D call: TRBD2 (5 bases). Between the trimmed V and J ends, which lost 4 bases and 10 bases, there was a span of 11 bases. Germline CDR1 LGHNA, CDR2 YSLEER. The CDR3 consists of 12 residues.

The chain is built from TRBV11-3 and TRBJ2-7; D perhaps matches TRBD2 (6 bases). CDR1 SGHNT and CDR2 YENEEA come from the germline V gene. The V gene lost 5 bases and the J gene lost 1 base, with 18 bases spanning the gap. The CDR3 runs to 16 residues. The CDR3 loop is CASSLPWARGSYEQYF. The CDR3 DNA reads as TGTGCCAGCAGCCTCCCATGGGCCCGGGGGTCCTACGAGCAGTACTTC.

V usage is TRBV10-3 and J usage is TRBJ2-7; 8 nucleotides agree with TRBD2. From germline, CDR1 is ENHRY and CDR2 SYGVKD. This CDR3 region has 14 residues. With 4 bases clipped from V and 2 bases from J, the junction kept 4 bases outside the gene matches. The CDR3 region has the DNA TGTGCCATCAGTGGGGCTAGCGGGCCCTACGAGCAGTACTTC. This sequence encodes CAISGASGPYEQYF.